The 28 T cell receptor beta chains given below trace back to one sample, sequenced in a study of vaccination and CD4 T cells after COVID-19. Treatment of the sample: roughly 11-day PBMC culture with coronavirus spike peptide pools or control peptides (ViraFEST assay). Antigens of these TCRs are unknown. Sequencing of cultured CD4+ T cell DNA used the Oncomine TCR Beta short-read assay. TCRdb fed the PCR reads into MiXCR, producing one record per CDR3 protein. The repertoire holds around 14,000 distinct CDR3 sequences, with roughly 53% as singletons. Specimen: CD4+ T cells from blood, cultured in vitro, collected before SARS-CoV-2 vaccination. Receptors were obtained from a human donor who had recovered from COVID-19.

This CDR3 is CSATKLAGGLNEQFF. The CDR3 DNA reads TGCAGTGCAACCAAACTAGCGGGAGGGTTGAATGAGCAGTTCTTC. The genes are TRBV20-1 and TRBJ2-1; 13 bases agree with TRBD2. V was clipped by 6 bases and J by 7 bases; unmatched bases: 9. This CDR3 has 15 residues. The germline CDR1 and CDR2 sequences are DFQATT and SNEGSKA (reference sequence).

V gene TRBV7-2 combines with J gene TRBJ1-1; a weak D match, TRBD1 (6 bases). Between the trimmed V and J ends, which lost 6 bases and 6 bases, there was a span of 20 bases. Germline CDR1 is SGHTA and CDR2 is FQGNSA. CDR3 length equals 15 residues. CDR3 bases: TGTGCCAGCAGTTTCAGGGGCGCTCTCTTCCCTGAAGCTTTCTTT. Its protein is CASSFRGALFPEAFF.

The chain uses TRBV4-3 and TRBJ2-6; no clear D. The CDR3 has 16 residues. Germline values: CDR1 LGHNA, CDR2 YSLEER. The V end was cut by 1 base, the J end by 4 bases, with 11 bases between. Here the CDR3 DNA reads TGCGCCAGCAGCCAAGGAACGGCCGGCGGGGCCAACGTCCTGACTTTC. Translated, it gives CASSQGTAGGANVLTF.

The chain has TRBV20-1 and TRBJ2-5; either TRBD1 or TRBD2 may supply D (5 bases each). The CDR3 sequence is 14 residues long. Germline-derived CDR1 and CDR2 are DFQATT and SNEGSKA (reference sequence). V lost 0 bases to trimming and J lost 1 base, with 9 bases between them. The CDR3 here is CSAREQEVQETQYF. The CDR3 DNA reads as TGCAGTGCTAGAGAACAGGAGGTCCAAGAGACCCAGTACTTC.

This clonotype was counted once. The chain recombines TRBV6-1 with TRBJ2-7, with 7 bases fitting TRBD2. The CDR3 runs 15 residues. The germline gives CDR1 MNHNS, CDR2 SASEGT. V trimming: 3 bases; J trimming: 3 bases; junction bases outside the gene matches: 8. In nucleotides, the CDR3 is TGTGCCAGCAGTGATTGGACTAGAGCTCTCTACGAGCAGTACTTC. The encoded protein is CASSDWTRALYEQYF.

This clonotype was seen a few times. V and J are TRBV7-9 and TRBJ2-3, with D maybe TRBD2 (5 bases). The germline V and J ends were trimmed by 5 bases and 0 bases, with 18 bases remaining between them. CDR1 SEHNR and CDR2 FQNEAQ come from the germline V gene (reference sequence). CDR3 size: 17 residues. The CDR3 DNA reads TGTGCCAGCAGCGCCTGGGGAAGAGGGTCTAGCACAGATACGCAGTATTTT. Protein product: CASSAWGRGSSTDTQYF.

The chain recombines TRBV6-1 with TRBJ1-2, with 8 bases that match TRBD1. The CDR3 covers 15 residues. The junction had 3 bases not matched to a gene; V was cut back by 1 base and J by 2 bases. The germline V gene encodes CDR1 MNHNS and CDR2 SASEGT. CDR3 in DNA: TGTGCCAGCAGTGAAGACTGGACAGGGAACTATGGCTACACCTTC. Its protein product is CASSEDWTGNYGYTF.

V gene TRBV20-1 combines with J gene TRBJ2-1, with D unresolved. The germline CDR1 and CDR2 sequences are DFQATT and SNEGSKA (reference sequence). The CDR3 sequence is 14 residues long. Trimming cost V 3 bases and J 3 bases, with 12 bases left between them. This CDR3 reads CSASTPFHYNEQFF. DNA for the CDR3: TGCAGTGCTAGTACTCCGTTCCACTACAATGAGCAGTTCTTC.

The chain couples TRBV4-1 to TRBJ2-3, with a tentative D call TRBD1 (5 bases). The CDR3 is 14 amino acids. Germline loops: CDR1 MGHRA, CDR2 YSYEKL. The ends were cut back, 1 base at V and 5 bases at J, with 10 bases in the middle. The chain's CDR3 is CASSQGFQGDTQYF. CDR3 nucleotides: TGCGCCAGCAGCCAAGGTTTTCAGGGAGATACGCAGTATTTT.

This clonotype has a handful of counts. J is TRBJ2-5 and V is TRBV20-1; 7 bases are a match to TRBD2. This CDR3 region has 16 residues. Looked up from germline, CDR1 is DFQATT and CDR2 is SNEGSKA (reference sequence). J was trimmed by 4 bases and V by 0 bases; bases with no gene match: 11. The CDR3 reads CSAREARRTSLETQYF. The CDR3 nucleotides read TGCAGTGCTAGAGAAGCGAGAAGGACTAGTTTAGAGACCCAGTACTTC.

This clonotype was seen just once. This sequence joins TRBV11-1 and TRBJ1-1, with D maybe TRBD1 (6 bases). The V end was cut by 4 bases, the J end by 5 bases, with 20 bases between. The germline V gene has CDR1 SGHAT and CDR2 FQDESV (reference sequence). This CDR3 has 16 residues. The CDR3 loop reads CASSSRGRGEGTEAFF. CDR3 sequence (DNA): TGTGCCAGCAGCTCACGCGGCAGGGGAGAGGGAACTGAAGCTTTCTTT.

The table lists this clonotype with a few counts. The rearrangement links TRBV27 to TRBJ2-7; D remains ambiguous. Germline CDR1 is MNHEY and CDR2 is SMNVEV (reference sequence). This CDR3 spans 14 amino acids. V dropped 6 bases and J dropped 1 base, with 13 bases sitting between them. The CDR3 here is CASRLWVGSYEQYF. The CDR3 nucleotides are TGTGCCAGCAGGTTGTGGGTCGGGTCCTACGAGCAGTACTTC.

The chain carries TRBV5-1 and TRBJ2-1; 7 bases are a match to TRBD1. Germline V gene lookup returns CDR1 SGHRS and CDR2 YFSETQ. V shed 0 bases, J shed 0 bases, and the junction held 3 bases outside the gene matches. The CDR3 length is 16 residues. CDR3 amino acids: CASSLEGQSSYNEQFF. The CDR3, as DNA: TGCGCCAGCAGCTTGGAGGGACAGAGCTCCTACAATGAGCAGTTCTTC.

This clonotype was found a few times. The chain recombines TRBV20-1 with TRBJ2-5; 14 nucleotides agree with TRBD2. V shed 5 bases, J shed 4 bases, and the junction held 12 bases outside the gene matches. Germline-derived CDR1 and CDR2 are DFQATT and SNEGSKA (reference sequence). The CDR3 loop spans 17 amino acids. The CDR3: CSARGTSGSPKRETQYF. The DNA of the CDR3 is TGCAGTGCTCGTGGGACTAGCGGGAGTCCTAAGAGAGAGACCCAGTACTTC.

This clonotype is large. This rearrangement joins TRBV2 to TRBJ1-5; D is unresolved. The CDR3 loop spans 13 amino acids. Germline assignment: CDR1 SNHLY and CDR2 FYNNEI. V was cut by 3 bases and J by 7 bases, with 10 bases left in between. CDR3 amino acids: CASSDSLRQPQHF. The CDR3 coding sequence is TGTGCCAGCAGTGATAGCCTCAGGCAGCCCCAGCATTTT.

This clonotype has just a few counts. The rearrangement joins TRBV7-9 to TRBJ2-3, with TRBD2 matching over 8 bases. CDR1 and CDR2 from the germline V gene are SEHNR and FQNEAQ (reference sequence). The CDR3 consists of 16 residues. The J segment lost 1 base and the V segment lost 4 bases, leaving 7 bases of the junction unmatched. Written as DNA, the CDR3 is TGTGCCAGCAGCTACCCCTCGGGGGGGGGCACAGATACGCAGTATTTT. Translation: CASSYPSGGGTDTQYF. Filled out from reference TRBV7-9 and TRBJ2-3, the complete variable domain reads DTGVSQNPRHKITKRGQNVTFRCDPISEHNRLYWYRQTLGQGPEFLTYFQNEAQLEKSRLLSDRFSAERPKGSFSTLEIQRTEQGDSAMYLCASSYPSGGGTDTQYFGPGTRLTVL.

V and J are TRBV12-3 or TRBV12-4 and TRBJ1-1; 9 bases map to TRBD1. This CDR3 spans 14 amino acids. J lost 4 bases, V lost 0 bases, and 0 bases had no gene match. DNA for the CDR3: TGTGCCAGCAGTTTAGCGACAGGGGGCACTGAAGCTTTCTTT. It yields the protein CASSLATGGTEAFF.

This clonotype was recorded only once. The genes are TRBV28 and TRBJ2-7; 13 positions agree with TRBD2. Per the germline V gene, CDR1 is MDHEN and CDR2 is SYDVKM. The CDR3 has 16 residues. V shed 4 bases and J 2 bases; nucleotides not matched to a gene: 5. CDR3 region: CASSWGTSGIPYEQYF. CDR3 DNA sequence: TGTGCCAGCAGTTGGGGGACTAGCGGGATTCCCTACGAGCAGTACTTC.

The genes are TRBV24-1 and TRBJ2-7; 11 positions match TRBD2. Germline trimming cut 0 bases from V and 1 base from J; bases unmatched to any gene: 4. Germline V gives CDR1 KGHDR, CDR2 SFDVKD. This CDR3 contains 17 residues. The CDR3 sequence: CATSDLLGLAGSYEQYF. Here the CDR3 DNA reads TGTGCCACCAGTGATTTGCTCGGACTAGCGGGTTCCTACGAGCAGTACTTC.

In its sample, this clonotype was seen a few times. The CDR3 region has the DNA TGTGCCAGCGGGGGGACTAGCGGGAGGCCGGGTACTAAAGGGGAGCTGTTTTTT. It encodes CASGGTSGRPGTKGELFF. The V gene is TRBV25-1, the J gene TRBJ2-2; the match to TRBD2 covers 15 bases. Per the germline V gene, CDR1 is MGHDK and CDR2 is SYGVNS. The CDR3 sequence is 18 residues long. J lost 8 bases, V lost 8 bases, and 15 bases had no gene match. The full variable domain, its missing parts supplied by reference TRBV25-1 and TRBJ2-2, is EADIYQTPRYLVIGTGKKITLECSQTMGHDKMYWYQQDPGMELHLIHYSYGVNSTEKGDLSSESTVSRIRTEHFPLTLESARPSHTSQYLCASGGTSGRPGTKGELFFGEGSRLTVL.

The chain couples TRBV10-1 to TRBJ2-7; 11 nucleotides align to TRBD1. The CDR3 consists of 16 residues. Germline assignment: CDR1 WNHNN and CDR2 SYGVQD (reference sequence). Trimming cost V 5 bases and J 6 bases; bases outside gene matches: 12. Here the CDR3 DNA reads TGCGCCAGCAGTTACACCATGGACAGGGGGCTTGGCGAGCAGTACTTC. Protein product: CASSYTMDRGLGEQYF.

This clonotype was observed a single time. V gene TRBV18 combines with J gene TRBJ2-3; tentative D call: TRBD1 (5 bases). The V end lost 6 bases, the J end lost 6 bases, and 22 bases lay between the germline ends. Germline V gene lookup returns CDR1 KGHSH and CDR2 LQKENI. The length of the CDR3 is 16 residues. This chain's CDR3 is CASSPTPGPGQDTQYF. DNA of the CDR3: TGTGCCAGCTCCCCGACCCCGGGTCCAGGGCAGGATACGCAGTATTTT.

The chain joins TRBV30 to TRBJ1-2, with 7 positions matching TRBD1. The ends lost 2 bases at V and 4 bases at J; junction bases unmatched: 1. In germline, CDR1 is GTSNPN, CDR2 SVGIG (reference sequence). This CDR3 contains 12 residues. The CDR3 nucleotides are TGTGCCTGGAGTAGGGACAGCTATGGCTACACCTTC. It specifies CAWSRDSYGYTF.

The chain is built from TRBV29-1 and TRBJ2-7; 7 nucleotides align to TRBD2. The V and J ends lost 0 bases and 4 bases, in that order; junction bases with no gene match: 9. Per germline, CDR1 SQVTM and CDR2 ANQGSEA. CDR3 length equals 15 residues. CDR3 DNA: TGCAGCGTTGAAGAGCAGGCTAGCGGAGCATACGAGCAGTACTTC. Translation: CSVEEQASGAYEQYF.

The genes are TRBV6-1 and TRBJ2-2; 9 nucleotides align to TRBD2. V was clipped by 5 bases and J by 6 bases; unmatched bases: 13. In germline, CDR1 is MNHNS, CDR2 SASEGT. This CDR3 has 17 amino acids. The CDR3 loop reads CASSRGAGGPVSGELFF. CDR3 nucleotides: TGTGCCAGCAGTCGAGGGGCGGGAGGGCCTGTATCCGGGGAGCTGTTTTTT.

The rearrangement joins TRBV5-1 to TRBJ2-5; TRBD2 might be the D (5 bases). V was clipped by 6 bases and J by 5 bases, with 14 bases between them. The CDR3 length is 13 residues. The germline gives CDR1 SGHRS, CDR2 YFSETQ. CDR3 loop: CASTDLSGETQYF. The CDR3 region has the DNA TGCGCCAGCACGGACCTCTCGGGGGAGACCCAGTACTTC.

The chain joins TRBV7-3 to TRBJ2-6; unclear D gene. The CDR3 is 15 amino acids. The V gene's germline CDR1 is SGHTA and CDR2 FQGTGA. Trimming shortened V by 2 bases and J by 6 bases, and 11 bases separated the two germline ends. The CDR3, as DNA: TGTGCCAGCAGCTTAGAGGCGTCTACGGCCAACGTCCTGACTTTC. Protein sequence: CASSLEASTANVLTF.

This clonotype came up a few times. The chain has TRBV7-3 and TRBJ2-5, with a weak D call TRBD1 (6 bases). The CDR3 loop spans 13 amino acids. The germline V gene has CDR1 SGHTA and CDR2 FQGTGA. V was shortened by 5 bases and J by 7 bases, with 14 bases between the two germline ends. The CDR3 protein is CASSQNLGGTQYF. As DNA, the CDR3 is TGTGCCAGCAGCCAGAACCTAGGGGGGACCCAGTACTTC.